The 4 T cell receptor beta chains below were found in one sample sequenced in a study of blood T cells in healthy people across ages. The second PCR ran about 6 to 11 cycles with a sample-barcoded 5' primer and J-beta primers. TCRdb called the 5' RACE reads again in MiXCR, with one record for every CDR3 protein. The sample has 1,500,000 or so distinct CDR3 sequences, 59% seen once; the top ten hold 5% to 7%. The specimen was blood. These receptor sequences come from a man aged 18-30 years in good health.

The CDR3 sequence is CASSLALIHYNEQFF. CDR3 bases: TGTGCCAGCAGCCTGGCCCTAATTCACTACAATGAGCAGTTCTTC. The chain carries TRBV7-9 and TRBJ2-1; D ambiguous. Trimming removed 5 bases from V and 3 bases from J, with 14 bases in between. The germline V gene has CDR1 SEHNR and CDR2 FQNEAQ (reference sequence). This CDR3 has 15 amino acids.

Only a few counts were recorded for this clonotype. This chain joins TRBV5-5 and TRBJ2-5; D is uncertain. Germline values: CDR1 SGHKS, CDR2 YYEKEE (reference sequence). V lost 2 bases and J 3 bases, leaving 8 bases between the germline ends. The CDR3 runs 13 residues. The CDR3 region is CASSLSEEETQYF. CDR3 DNA: TGTGCCAGCAGCTTATCCGAGGAAGAGACCCAGTACTTC.

V and J are TRBV9 and TRBJ1-2; D is ambiguous. Trimming shortened V by 4 bases and J by 4 bases, and 17 bases separated the two germline ends. The CDR3 sequence is 15 residues long. The germline V gene encodes CDR1 SGDLS and CDR2 YYNGEE. The CDR3 nucleotides read TGTGCCAGCAGCCCACTGTTCCCAGGAACCTATGGCTACACCTTC. Residues: CASSPLFPGTYGYTF.

The chain carries TRBV18 and TRBJ2-1, with 7 bases lining up with TRBD1. The CDR3 covers 15 residues. V was pared by 1 base and J by 4 bases, with 4 bases of the junction left unmatched. Germline CDR1 KGHSH, CDR2 LQKENI. The CDR3 reads CASSPRTQGYNEQFF. CDR3 in DNA: TGTGCCAGCTCACCACGTACACAGGGGTACAATGAGCAGTTCTTC.